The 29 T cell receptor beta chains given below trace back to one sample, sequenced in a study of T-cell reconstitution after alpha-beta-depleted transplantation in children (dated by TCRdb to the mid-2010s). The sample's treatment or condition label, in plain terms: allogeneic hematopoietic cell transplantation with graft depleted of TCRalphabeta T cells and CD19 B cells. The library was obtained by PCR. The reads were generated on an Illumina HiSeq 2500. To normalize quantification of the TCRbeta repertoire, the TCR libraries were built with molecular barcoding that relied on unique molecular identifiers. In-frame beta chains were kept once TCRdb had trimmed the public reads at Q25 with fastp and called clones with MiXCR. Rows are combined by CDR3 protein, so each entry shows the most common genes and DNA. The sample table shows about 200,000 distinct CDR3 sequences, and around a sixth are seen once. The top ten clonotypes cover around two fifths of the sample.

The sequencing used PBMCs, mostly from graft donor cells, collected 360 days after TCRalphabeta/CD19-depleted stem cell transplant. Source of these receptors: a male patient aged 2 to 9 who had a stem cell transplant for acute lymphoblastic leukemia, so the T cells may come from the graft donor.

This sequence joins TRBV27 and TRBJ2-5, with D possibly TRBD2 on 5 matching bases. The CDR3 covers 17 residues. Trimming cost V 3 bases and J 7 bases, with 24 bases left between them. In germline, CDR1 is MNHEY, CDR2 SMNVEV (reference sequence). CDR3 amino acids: CASSFSHSAAAGWTQYF. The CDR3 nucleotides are TGTGCCAGCAGTTTCTCCCACTCCGCGGCGGCGGGTTGGACCCAGTACTTC.

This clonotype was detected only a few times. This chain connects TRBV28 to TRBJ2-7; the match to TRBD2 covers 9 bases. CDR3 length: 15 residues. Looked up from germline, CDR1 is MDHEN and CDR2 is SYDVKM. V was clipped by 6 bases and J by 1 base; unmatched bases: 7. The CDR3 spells CASRGIAGVSYEQYF. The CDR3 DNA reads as TGTGCCAGCAGGGGGATAGCGGGGGTTTCCTACGAGCAGTACTTC.

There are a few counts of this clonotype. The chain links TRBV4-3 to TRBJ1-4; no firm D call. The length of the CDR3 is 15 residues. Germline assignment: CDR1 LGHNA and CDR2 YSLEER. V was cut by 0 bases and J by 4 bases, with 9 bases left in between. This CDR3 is CASSQDADYNEKLFF. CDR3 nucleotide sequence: TGCGCCAGCAGCCAAGACGCGGACTATAATGAAAAACTGTTTTTT.

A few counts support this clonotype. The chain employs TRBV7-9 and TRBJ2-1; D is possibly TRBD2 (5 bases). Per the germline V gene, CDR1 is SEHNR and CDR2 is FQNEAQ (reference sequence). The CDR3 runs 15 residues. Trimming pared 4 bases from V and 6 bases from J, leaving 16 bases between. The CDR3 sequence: CASSSLPGSSNEQFF. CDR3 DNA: TGTGCCAGCAGCTCCCTCCCGGGGAGCAGCAATGAGCAGTTCTTC.

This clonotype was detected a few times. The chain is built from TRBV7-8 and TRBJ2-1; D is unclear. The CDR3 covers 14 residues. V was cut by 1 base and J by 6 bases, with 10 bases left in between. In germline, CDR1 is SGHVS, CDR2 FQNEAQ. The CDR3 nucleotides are TGTGCCAGCAGCTTAGAAGTAGGTCTCAATGAGCAGTTCTTC. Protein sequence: CASSLEVGLNEQFF.

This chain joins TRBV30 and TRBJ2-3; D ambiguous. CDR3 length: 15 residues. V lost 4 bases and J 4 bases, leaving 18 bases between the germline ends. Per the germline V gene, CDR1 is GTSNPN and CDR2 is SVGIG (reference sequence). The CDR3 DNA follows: TGTGCCTGGACCCTGGATGGAGTCCTTTCAGATACGCAGTATTTT. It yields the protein CAWTLDGVLSDTQYF.

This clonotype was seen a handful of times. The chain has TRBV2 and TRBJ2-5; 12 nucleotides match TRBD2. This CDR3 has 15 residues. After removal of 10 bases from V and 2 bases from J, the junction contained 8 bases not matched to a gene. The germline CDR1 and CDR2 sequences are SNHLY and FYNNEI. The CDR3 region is CATSYGLAGQETQYF. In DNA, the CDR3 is TGTGCCACCAGCTACGGACTAGCGGGGCAAGAGACCCAGTACTTC.

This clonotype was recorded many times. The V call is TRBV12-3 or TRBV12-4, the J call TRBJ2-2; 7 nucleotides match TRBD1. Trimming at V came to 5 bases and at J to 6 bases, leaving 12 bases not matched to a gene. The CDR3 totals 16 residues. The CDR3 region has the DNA TGTGCCAGCAGTACCTCACAGGGGAAGAATCCCGGGGAGCTGTTTTTT. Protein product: CASSTSQGKNPGELFF.

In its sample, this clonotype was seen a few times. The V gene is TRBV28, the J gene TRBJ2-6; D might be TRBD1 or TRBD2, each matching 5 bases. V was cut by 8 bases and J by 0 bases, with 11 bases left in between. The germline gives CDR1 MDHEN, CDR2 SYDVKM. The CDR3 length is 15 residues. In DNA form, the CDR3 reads TGTGCCAGCGGGACCGAAGACTCTGGGGCCAACGTCCTGACTTTC. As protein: CASGTEDSGANVLTF.

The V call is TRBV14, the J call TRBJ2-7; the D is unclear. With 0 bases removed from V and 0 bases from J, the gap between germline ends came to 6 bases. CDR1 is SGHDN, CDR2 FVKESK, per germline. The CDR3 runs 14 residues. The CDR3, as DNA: TGTGCCAGCAGCCAAGACAGGCGCTCCTACGAGCAGTACTTC. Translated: CASSQDRRSYEQYF. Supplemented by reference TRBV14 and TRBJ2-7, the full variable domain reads EAGVTQFPSHSVIEKGQTVTLRCDPISGHDNLYWYRRVMGKEIKFLLHFVKESKQDESGMPNNRFLAERTGGTYSTLKVQPAELEDSGVYFCASSQDRRSYEQYFGPGTRLTVT.

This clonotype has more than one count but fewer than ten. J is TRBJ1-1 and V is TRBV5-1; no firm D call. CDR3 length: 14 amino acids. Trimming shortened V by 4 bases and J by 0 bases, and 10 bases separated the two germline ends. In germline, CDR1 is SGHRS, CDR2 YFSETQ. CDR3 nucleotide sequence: TGCGCCAGCAGCCTCGACACTCTGAACACTGAAGCTTTCTTT. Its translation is CASSLDTLNTEAFF.

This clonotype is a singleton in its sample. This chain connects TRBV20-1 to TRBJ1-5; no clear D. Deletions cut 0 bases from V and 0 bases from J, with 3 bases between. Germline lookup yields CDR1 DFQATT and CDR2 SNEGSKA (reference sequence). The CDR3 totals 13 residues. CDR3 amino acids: CSARDFSNQPQHF. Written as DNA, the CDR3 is TGCAGTGCTAGAGATTTTAGCAATCAGCCCCAGCATTTT.

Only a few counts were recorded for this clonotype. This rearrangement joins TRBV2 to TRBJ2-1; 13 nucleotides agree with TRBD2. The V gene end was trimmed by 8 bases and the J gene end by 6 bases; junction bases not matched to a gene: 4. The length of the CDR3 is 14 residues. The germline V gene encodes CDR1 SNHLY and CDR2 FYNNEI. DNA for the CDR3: TGTGCCAGCTCTGGGACTAGCGGGACCAATGAGCAGTTCTTC. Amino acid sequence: CASSGTSGTNEQFF.

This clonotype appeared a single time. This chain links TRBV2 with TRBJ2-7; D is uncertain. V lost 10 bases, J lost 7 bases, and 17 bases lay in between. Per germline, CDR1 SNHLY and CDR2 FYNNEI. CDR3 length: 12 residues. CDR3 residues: CATRVTALEQYF. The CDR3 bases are TGTGCCACCCGGGTGACTGCCCTGGAGCAGTACTTC.

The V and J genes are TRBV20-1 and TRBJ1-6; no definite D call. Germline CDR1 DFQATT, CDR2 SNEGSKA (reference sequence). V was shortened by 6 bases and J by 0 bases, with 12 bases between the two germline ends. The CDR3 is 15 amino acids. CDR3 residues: CSAELGSSYNSPLHF. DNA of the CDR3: TGCAGTGCAGAATTAGGAAGCTCCTATAATTCACCCCTCCACTTT.

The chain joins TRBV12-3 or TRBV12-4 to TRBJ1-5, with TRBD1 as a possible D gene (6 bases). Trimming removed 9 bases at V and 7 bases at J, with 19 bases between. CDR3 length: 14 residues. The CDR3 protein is CASGGGPLGQPQHF. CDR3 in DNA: TGTGCCAGTGGGGGGGGGCCCCTTGGGCAGCCCCAGCATTTT.

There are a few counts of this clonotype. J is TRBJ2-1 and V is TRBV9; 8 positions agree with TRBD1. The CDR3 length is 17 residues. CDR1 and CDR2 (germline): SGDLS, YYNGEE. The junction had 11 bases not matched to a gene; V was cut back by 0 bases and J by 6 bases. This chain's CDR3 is CASSVGPPGQASNEQFF. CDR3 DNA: TGTGCCAGCAGCGTAGGTCCCCCGGGACAGGCCTCCAATGAGCAGTTCTTC.

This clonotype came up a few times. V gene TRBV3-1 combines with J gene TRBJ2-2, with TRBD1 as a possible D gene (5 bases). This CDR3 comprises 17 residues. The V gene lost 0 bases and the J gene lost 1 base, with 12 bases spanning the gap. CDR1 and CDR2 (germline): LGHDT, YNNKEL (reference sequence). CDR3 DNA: TGTGCCAGCAGCCAAGAGCCCGACACAGGGAACACCGGGGAGCTGTTTTTT. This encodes CASSQEPDTGNTGELFF.

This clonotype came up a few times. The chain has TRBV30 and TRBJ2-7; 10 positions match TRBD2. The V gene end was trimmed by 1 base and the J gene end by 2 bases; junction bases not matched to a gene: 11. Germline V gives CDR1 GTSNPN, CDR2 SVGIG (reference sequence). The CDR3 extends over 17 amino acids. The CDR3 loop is CAWSASGGATTPYEQYF. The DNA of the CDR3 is TGTGCCTGGAGTGCTAGCGGGGGTGCAACAACGCCCTACGAGCAGTACTTC. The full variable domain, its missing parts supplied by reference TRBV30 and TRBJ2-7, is SQTIHQWPATLVQPVGSPLSLECTVEGTSNPNLYWYRQAAGRGLQLLFYSVGIGQISSEVPQNLSASRPQDRQFILSSKKLLLSDSGFYLCAWSASGGATTPYEQYFGPGTRLTVT.

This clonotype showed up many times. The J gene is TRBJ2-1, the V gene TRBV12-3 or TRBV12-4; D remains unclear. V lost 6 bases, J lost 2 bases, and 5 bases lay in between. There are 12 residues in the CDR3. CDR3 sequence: CASSPPYNEQFF. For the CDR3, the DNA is TGTGCCAGCAGCCCTCCCTACAATGAGCAGTTCTTC.

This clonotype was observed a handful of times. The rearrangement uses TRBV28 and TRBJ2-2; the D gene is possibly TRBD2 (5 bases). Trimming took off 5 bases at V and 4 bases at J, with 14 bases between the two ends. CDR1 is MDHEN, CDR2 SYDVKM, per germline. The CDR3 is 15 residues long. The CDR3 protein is CASSPLLGSTGELFF. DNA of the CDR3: TGTGCCAGCAGTCCTCTTTTGGGGAGCACCGGGGAGCTGTTTTTT.

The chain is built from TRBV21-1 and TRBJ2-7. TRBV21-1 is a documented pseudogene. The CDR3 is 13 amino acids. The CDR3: CASSKVAAYEQYF. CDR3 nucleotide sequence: TGTGCCAGCAGCAAGGTCGCCGCCTACGAGCAGTACTTC.

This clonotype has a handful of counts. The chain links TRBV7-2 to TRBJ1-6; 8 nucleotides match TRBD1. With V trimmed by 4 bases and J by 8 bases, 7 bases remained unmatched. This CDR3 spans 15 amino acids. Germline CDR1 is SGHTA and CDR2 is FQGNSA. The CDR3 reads CASSSRPGGYSPLHF. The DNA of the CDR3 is TGTGCCAGCAGCTCCCGGCCAGGGGGCTATTCACCCCTCCACTTT.

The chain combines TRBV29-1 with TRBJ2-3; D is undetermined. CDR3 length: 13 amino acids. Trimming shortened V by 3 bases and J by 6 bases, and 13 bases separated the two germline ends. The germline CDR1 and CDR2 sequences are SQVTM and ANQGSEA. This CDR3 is CSVETSLGDTQYF. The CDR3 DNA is TGCAGCGTTGAGACCAGCCTGGGGGATACGCAGTATTTT.

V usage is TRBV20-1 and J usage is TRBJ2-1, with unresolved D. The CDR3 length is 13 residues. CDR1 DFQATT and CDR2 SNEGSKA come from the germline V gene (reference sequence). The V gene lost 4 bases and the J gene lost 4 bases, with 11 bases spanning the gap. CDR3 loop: CSAKQPAYNEQFF. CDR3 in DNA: TGCAGTGCTAAACAGCCCGCTTACAATGAGCAGTTCTTC.

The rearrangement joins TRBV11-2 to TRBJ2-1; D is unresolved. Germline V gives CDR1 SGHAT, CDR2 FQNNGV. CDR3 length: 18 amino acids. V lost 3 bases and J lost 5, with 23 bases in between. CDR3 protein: CASSFSTVQYILNNEQFF. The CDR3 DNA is TGTGCCAGCAGCTTTTCGACGGTTCAATACATACTGAACAATGAGCAGTTCTTC.

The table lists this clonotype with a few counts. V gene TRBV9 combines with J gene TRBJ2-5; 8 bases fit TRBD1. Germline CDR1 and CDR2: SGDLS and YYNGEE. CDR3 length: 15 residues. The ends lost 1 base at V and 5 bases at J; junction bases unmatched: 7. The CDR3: CASSVMTGAQETQYF. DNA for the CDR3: TGTGCCAGCAGCGTAATGACAGGGGCTCAGGAGACCCAGTACTTC.

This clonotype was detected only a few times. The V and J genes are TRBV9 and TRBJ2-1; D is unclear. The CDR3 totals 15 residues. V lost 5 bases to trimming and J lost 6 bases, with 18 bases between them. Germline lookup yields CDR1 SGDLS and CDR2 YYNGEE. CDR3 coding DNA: TGTGCCAGCAGTTTAGACGGAAGCTCGGTCAATGAGCAGTTCTTC. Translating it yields CASSLDGSSVNEQFF.

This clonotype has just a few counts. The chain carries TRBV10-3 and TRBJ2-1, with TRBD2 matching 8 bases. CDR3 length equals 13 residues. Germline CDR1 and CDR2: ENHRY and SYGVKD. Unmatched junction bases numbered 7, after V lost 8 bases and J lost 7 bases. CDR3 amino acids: CAIRRAGVNEQFF. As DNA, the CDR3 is TGTGCCATCCGTCGAGCGGGGGTAAATGAGCAGTTCTTC.